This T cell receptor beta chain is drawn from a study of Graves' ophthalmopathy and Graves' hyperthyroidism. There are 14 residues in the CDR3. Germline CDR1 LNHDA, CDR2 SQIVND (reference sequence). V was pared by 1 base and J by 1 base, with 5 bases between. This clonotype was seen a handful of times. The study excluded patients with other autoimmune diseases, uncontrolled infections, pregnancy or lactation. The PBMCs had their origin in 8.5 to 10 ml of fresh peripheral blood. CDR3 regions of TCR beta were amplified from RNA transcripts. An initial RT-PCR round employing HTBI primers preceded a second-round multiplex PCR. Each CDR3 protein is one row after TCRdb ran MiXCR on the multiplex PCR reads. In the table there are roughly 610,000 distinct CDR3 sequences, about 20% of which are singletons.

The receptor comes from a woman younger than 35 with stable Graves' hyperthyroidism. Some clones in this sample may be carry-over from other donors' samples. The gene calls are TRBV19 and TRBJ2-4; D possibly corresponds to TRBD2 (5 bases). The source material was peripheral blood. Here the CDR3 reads CASSIASAKNIQYF. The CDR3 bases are TGTGCCAGTAGTATAGCTAGCGCCAAAAACATTCAGTACTTC.